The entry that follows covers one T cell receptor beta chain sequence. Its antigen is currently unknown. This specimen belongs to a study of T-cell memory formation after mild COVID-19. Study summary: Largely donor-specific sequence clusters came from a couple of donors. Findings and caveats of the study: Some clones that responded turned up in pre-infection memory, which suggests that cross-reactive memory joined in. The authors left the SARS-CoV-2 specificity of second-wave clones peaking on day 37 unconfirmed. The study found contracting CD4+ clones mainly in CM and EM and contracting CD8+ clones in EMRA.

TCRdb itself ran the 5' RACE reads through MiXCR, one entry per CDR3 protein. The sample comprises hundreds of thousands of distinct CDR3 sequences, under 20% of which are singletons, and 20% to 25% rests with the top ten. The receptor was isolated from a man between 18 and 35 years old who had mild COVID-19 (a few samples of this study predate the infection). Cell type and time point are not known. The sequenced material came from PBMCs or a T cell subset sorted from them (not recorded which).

CDR3 protein: CASSLIGRDYEQYF. The CDR3 DNA reads as TGTGCCAGCAGTTTGATCGGCAGGGACTACGAGCAGTACTTC. The V call is TRBV27, the J call TRBJ2-7; D may be TRBD1 (5 bases). The CDR3 length is 14 residues. Trimming cost V 3 bases and J 3 bases, with 12 bases left between them. CDR1 and CDR2 (germline): MNHEY, SMNVEV (reference sequence).